These T cell receptor beta chains were read from a single sample in a study of cytomegalovirus exposure and HLA in healthy donors. Libraries were prepared by immunoSEQ multiplex PCR; TCRdb keeps only in-frame clonotypes and omits some of them. Of 110,000 to 150,000 clones listed, around 80% are singletons. The specimen was PBMCs. The receptors were sampled from a female donor in good health and CMV-seronegative. CDR3s include the opening cysteine and the closing phenylalanine or tryptophan. The D gene is left open where the match is weak. Only part of the rows carry a size: once, few, many, or a class if the clone is expanded.

clone_size cdr3_length j_call d_call v_call cdr3_aa cdr3_nt
. 16 TRBJ2-7 TRBD2 TRBV6-5 CASSYSALAGLGEQYF TGTGCCAGCAGTTACTCGGCACTAGCGGGACTCGGCGAGCAGTACTTC
few 17 TRBJ1-1 TRBD1 TRBV19 CASSSRGQGVVNTEAFF TGTGCCAGTAGTTCGAGGGGGCAGGGTGTCGTGAACACTGAAGCTTTCTTT
. 14 TRBJ1-2 . TRBV30 CAWSVSLLRGGYTF TGTGCCTGGAGTGTAAGCCTACTCAGGGGTGGCTACACCTTC
. 15 TRBJ2-1 TRBD2 TRBV28 CASTFSGRNLNEQFF TGTGCCAGCACCTTTAGCGGGAGAAATCTGAATGAGCAGTTCTTC
. 16 TRBJ2-1 TRBD2 TRBV7-2 CASSLSTGLANNEQFF TGTGCCAGCAGCTTATCTACGGGACTAGCGAACAATGAGCAGTTCTTC
. 13 TRBJ1-1 . TRBV6-5 CASAPGRGEEAFF TGTGCCAGCGCCCCGGGCAGGGGAGAGGAAGCTTTCTTT
. 15 TRBJ2-7 TRBD2 TRBV4-1 CASSQVDSGREPQYF TGCGCCAGCAGCCAAGTCGACTCGGGGCGGGAGCCGCAGTACTTC
few 14 TRBJ1-1 . TRBV19 CASSSRTANTEAFF TGTGCCAGTAGTTCGAGGACAGCGAACACTGAAGCTTTCTTT
. 14 TRBJ2-7 . TRBV4-1 CASSQDMDRYEQYF TGCGCCAGCAGCCAGGACATGGACCGCTACGAGCAGTACTTC
few 14 TRBJ2-7 . TRBV5-8 CASSLAGVGHEQYF TGTGCCAGCAGCTTGGCCGGGGTAGGCCACGAGCAGTACTTC
few 16 TRBJ1-3 TRBD1 TRBV6-6 CASSYTGTGLGNTIYF TGTGCCAGCAGTTACACCGGGACAGGGCTTGGAAACACCATATATTTT
. 13 TRBJ1-2 . TRBV27 CASSSQTGHGYTF TGTGCCAGCAGTTCACAAACAGGGCACGGCTACACCTTC
. 15 TRBJ2-1 . TRBV5-1 CASSLTGPDYNEQFF TGCGCCAGCAGTTTAACAGGGCCTGACTACAATGAGCAGTTCTTC
. 14 TRBJ1-3 . TRBV28 CASSLWGSANTIYF TGTGCCAGCAGTTTGTGGGGCTCAGCAAACACCATATATTTT
. 17 TRBJ2-1 . TRBV15 CATSRDVGAGLMDEQFF TGTGCCACCAGCAGAGACGTAGGGGCAGGGTTAATGGATGAGCAGTTCTTC
. 15 TRBJ2-5 TRBD1 TRBV19 CASSLGQGTQETQYF TGTGCCAGTAGCCTCGGACAGGGGACACAAGAGACCCAGTACTTC
. 20 TRBJ2-2 TRBD1 TRBV30 CAWSPPGTGFLRLAPGELFF TGTGCCTGGAGCCCCCCCGGGACAGGGTTTCTTCGATTGGCCCCCGGGGAGCTGTTTTTT
. 13 TRBJ2-5 . TRBV7-2 CASSQRISGVIDF TGTGCCAGCAGCCAACGGATATCGGGGGTTATTGACTTC